A single T cell receptor (beta chain) is shown here with its context. This specimen belongs to a study of technical replicates of blood from a few donors. Libraries were prepared by immunoSEQ multiplex PCR; TCRdb keeps only in-frame clonotypes and omits some of them. This sample has over 70,000 clones, with around 95% found just once. The sequenced material came from T cells isolated from PBMCs. The TCR was taken from a human donor in good health.

The CDR3: CASSYSISTNEKLFF. The CDR3 DNA follows: TGTGCCAGCAGTTACTCGATTTCAACTAATGAAAAACTGTTTTTT. The chain couples TRBV27 to TRBJ1-4; D uncertain. Trimming pared 4 bases from V and 0 bases from J, leaving 9 bases between. There are 15 residues in the CDR3. Germline values: CDR1 MNHEY, CDR2 SMNVEV (reference sequence).